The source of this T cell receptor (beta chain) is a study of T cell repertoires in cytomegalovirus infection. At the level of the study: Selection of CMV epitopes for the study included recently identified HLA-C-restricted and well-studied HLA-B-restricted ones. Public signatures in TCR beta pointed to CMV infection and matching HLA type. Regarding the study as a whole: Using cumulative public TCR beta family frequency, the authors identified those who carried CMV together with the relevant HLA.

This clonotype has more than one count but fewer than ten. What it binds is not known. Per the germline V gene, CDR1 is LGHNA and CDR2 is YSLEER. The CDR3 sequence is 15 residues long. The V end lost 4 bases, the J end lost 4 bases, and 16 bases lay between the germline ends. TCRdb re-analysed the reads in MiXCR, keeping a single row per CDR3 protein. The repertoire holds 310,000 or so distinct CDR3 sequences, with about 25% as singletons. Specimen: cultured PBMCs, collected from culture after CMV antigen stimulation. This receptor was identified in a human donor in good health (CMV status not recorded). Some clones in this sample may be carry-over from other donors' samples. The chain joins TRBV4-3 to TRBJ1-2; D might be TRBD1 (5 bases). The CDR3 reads CASSPSRGGVYGYTF. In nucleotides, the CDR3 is TGCGCCAGCAGCCCATCAAGGGGAGGGGTCTATGGCTACACCTTC.